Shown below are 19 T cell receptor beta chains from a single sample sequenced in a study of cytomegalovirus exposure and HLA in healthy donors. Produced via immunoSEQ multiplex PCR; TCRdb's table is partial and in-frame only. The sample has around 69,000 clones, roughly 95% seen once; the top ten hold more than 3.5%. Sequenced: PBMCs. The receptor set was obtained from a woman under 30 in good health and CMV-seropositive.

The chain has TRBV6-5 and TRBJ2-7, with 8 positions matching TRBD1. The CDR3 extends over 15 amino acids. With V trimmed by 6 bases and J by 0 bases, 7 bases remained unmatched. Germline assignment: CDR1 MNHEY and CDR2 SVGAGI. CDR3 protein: CASSPRGLSSYEQYF. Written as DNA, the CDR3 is TGTGCCAGCAGCCCCAGGGGGCTATCCTCCTACGAGCAGTACTTC.

CDR3 sequence (DNA): TGTGCCAGCAGCACTAGCGGGAGCTCCTACGAGCAGTACTTC. Its protein product is CASSTSGSSYEQYF. The chain couples TRBV7-2 to TRBJ2-7; 11 bases align to TRBD2. The junction had 0 bases not matched to a gene; V was cut back by 5 bases and J by 0 bases. The CDR3 is 14 residues long. Germline V CDR1 and CDR2: SGHTA, FQGNSA.

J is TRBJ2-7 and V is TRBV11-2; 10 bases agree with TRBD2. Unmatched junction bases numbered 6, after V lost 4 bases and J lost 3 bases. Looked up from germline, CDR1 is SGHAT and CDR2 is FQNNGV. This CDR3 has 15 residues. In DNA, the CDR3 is TGTGCCAGCAGCTCGTCTAGCGGGAGAATCTACGAGCAGTACTTC. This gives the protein CASSSSSGRIYEQYF.

CDR3 region: CASSQVRTGRETQYF. The CDR3, as DNA: TGCGCCAGCAGCCAAGTTCGGACAGGGAGAGAGACCCAGTACTTC. This chain links TRBV4-3 with TRBJ2-5; 8 bases line up with TRBD1. V trimming: 1 base; J trimming: 4 bases; junction bases outside the gene matches: 5. In germline, CDR1 is LGHNA, CDR2 YSLEER. The CDR3 is made up of 15 amino acids.

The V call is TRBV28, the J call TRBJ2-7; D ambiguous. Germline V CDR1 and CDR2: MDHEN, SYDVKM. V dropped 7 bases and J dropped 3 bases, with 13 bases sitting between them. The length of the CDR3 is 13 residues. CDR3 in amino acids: CASTIAPRYEQYF. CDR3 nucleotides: TGTGCCAGCACCATAGCACCTCGCTACGAGCAGTACTTC.

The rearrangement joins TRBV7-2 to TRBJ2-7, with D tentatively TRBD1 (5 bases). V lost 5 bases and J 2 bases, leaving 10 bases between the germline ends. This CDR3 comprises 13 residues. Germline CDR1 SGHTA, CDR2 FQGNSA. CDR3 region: CASSLRVPYEQYF. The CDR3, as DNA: TGTGCCAGCAGCCTCAGGGTCCCCTACGAGCAGTACTTC.

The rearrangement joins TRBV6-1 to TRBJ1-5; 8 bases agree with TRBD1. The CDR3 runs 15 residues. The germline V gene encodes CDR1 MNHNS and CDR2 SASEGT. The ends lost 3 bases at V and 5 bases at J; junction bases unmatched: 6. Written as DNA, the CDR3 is TGTGCCAGCAGTGACAGACAGGGGTGGTATCAGCCCCAGCATTTT. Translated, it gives CASSDRQGWYQPQHF.

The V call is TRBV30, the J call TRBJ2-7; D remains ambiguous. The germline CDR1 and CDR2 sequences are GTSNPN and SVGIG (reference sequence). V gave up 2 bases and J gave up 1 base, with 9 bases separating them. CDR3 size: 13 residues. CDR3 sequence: CAWSFGFSYEQYF. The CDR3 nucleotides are TGTGCCTGGAGTTTCGGGTTTTCCTACGAGCAGTACTTC.

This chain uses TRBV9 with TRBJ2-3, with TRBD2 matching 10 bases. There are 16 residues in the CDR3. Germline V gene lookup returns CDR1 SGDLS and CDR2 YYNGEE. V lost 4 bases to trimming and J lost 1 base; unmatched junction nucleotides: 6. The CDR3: CASSPLAGVGTDTQYF. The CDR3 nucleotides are TGTGCCAGCAGCCCCCTAGCGGGAGTCGGCACAGATACGCAGTATTTT.

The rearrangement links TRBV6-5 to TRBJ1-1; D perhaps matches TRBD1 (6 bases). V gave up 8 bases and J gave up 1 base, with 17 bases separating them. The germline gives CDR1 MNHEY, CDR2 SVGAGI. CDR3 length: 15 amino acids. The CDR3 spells CASHRDRNSNTEAFF. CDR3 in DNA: TGTGCCAGCCACAGGGACCGAAACTCGAACACTGAAGCTTTCTTT.

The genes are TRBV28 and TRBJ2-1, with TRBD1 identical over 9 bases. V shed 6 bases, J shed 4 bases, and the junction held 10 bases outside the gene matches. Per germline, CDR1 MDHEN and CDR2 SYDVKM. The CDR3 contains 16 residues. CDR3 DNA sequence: TGTGCCAGCAGACCGCCGGGACAGGGAGTTTACAATGAGCAGTTCTTC. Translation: CASRPPGQGVYNEQFF.

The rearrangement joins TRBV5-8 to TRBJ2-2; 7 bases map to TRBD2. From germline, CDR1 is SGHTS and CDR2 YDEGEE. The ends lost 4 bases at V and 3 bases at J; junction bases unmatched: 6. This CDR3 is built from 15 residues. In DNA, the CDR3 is TGTGCCAGCAGCCGAATGGGACTATACACCGGGGAGCTGTTTTTT. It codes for CASSRMGLYTGELFF.

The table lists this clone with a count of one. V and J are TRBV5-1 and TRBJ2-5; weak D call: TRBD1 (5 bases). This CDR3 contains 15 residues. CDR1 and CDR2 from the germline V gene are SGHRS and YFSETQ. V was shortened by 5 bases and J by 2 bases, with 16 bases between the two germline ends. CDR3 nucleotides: TGCGCCAGCAGAAGACAGTCATTCTCACAAGAGACCCAGTACTTC. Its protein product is CASRRQSFSQETQYF. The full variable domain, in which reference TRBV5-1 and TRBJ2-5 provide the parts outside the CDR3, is KAGVTQTPRYLIKTRGQQVTLSCSPISGHRSVSWYQQTPGQGLQFLFEYFSETQRNKGNFPGRFSGRQFSNSRSEMNVSTLELGDSALYLCASRRQSFSQETQYFGPGTRLLVL.

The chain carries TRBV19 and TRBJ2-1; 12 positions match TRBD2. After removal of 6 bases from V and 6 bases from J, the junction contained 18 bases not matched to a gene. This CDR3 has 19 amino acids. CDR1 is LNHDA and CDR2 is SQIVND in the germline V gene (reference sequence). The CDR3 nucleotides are TGTGCCAGTAGCATCGGGGTTGGACTAGCGGGATCCTCCGCCAATGAGCAGTTCTTC. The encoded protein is CASSIGVGLAGSSANEQFF.

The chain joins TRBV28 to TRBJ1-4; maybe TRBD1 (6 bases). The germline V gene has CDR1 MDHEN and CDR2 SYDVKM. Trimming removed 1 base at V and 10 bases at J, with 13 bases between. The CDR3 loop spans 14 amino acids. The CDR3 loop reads CASSLYGSTGKLFF. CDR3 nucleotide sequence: TGTGCCAGCAGTTTATACGGTTCGACAGGAAAACTGTTTTTT.

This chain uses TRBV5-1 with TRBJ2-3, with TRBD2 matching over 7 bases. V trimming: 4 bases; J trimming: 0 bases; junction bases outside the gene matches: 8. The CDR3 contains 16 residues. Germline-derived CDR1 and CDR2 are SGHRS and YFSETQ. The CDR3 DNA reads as TGCGCCAGCAGCCGATCTAGCGGAACTAGCACAGATACGCAGTATTTT. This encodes CASSRSSGTSTDTQYF.

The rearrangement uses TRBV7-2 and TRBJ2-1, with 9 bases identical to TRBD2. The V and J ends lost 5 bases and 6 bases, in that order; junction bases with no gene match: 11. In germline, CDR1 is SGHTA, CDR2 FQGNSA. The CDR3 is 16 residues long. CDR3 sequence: CASSPSQRGEGNEQFF. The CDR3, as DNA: TGTGCCAGCAGCCCCAGCCAGCGGGGGGAGGGCAATGAGCAGTTCTTC.

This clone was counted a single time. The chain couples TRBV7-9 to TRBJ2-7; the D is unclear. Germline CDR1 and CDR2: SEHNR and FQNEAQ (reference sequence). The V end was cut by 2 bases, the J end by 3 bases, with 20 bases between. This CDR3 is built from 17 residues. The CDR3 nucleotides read TGTGCCAGCAGCTTATCTATTGGTGGTTCCCGAGACTACGAGCAGTACTTC. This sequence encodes CASSLSIGGSRDYEQYF.

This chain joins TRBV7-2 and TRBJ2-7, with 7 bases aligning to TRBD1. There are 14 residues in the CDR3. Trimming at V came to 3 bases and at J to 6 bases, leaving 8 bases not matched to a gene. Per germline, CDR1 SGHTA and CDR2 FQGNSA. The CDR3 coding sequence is TGTGCCAGCAGCTTGCAAAGGGCAGGGGGCGAGCAGTACTTC. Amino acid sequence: CASSLQRAGGEQYF.